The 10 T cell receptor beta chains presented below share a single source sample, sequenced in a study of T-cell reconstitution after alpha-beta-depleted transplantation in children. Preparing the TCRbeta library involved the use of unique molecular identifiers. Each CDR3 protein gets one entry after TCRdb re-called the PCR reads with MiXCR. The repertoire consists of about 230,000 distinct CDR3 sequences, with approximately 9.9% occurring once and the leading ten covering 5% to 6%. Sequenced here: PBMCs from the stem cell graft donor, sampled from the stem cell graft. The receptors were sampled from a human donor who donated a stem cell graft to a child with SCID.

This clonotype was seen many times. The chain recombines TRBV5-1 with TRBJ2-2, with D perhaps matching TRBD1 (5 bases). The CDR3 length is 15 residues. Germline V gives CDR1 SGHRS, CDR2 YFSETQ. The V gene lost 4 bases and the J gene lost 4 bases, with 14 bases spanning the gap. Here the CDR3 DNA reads TGCGCCAGCAGCCCGGGCCTCGACAGCACCGGGGAGCTGTTTTTT. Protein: CASSPGLDSTGELFF. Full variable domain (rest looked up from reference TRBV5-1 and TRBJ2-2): KAGVTQTPRYLIKTRGQQVTLSCSPISGHRSVSWYQQTPGQGLQFLFEYFSETQRNKGNFPGRFSGRQFSNSRSEMNVSTLELGDSALYLCASSPGLDSTGELFFGEGSRLTVL.

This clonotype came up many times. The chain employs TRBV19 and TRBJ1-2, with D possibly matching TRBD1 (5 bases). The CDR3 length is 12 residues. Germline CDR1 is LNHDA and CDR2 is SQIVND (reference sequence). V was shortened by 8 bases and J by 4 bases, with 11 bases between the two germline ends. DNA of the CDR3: TGTGCCAGTGTATACGGGGGCTATGGCTACACCTTC. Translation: CASVYGGYGYTF.

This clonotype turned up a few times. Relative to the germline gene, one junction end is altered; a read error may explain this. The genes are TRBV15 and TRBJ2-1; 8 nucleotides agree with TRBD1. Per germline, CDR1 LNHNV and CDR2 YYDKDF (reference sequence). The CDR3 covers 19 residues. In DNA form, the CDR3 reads TGTGCCACCAGCCGAGATGGCCACACCGGGACAGGCGCTAGGGATGAGCAGTTCTTC. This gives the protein CATSRDGHTGTGARDEQFF.

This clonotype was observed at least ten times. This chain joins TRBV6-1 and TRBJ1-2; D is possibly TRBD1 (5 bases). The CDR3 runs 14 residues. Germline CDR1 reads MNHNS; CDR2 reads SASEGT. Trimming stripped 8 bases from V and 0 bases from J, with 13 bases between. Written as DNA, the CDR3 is TGTGCCAGCCTTGTAGGGGCCGCTAACTATGGCTACACCTTC. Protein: CASLVGAANYGYTF.

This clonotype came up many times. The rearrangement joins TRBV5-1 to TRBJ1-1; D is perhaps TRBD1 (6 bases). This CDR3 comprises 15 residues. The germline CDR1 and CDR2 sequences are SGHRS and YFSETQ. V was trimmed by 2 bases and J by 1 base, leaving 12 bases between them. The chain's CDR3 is CASSLQGSANTEAFF. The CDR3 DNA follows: TGCGCCAGCAGCTTACAGGGTAGCGCGAACACTGAAGCTTTCTTT.

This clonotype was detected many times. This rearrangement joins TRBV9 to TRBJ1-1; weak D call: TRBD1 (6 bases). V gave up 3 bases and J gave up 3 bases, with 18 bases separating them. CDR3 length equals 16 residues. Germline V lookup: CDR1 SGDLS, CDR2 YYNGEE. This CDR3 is CASSGSRTDRDTEAFF. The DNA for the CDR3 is TGTGCCAGCAGCGGATCCCGGACAGATAGAGACACTGAAGCTTTCTTT.

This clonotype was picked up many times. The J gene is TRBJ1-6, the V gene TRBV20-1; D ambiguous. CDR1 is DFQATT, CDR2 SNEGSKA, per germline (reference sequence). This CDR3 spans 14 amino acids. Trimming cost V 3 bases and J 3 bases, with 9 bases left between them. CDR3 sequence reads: CSASPLGYNSPLHF. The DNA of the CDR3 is TGCAGTGCTAGTCCCCTCGGCTATAATTCACCCCTCCACTTT.

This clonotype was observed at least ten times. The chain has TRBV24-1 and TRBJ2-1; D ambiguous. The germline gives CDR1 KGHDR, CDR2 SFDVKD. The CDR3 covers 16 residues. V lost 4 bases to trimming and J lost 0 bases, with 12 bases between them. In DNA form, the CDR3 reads TGTGCCACCAGTGACCCCACCGCCAGCTCCTACAATGAGCAGTTCTTC. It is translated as CATSDPTASSYNEQFF.

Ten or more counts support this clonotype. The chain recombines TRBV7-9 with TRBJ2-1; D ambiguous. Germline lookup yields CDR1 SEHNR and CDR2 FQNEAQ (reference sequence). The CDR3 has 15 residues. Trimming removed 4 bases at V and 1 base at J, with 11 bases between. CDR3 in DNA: TGTGCCAGCAGCTCCCCCCGTGGGTCCTACAATGAGCAGTTCTTC. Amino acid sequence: CASSSPRGSYNEQFF. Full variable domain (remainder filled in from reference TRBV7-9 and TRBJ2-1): DTGVSQNPRHKITKRGQNVTFRCDPISEHNRLYWYRQTLGQGPEFLTYFQNEAQLEKSRLLSDRFSAERPKGSFSTLEIQRTEQGDSAMYLCASSSPRGSYNEQFFGPGTRLTVL.

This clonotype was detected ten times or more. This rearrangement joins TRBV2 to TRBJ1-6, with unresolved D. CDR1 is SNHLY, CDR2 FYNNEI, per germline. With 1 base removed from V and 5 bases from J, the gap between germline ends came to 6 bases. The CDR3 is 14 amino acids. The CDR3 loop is CASSEVGDNSPLHF. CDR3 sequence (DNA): TGTGCCAGCAGTGAAGTAGGAGATAATTCACCCCTCCACTTT. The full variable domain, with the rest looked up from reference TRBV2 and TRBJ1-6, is EPEVTQTPSHQVTQMGQEVILRCVPISNHLYFYWYRQILGQKVEFLVSFYNNEISEKSEIFDDQFSVERPDGSNFTLKIRSTKLEDSAMYFCASSEVGDNSPLHFGNGTRLTVT.